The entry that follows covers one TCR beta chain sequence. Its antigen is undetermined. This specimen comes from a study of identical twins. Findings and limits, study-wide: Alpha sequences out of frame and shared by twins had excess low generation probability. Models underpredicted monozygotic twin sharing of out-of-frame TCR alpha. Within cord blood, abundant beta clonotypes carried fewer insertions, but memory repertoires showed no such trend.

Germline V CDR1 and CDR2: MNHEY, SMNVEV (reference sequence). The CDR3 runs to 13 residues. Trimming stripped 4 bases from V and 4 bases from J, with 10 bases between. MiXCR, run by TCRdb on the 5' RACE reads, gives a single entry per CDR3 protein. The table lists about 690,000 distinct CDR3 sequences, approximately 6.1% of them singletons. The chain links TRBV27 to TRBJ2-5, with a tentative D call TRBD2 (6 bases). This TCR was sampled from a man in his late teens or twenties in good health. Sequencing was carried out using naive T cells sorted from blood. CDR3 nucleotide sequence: TGTGCCAGCAGTTACGGGAGTGTAGAGACCCAGTACTTC. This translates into CASSYGSVETQYF.